These 14 T cell receptor beta chains were all obtained from the same sample, sequenced in a study of control samples from healthy donors and cancer patients. Profiling relied on immunoSEQ multiplex PCR, and the TCRdb table lists in-frame clones only, not all of them. The sample yields about 150,000 clones, more than 85% seen once. The sequencing input was blood. The receptors here all came from a woman in her 30s in good health.

This clone was recorded once. CDR3 loop: CASSRTGYEQYF. The CDR3 nucleotides read TGTGCCAGCAGCAGGACAGGGTACGAGCAGTACTTC. The chain couples TRBV7-9 to TRBJ2-7, with 8 bases lining up with TRBD1. The length of the CDR3 is 12 residues. The germline V gene has CDR1 SEHNR and CDR2 FQNEAQ (reference sequence). Trimming removed 5 bases from V and 4 bases from J; junction bases left unmatched: 1.

The chain couples TRBV11-3 to TRBJ2-7, with D unresolved. The germline V gene has CDR1 SGHNT and CDR2 YENEEA. The CDR3 sequence is 13 residues long. V was shortened by 1 base and J by 5 bases, with 9 bases between the two germline ends. CDR3: CASSLGAYHEQYF. CDR3 bases: TGTGCCAGCAGCTTAGGGGCATACCACGAGCAGTACTTC.

V gene TRBV5-6 combines with J gene TRBJ1-5; TRBD1 is a possible D gene (6 bases). Trimming pared 0 bases from V and 6 bases from J, leaving 7 bases between. Germline CDR1 SGHDT, CDR2 YYEEEE. The length of the CDR3 is 13 residues. The CDR3 spells CASSLDRAQPQHF. The CDR3 DNA reads as TGTGCCAGCAGCTTGGACAGGGCTCAGCCCCAGCATTTT.

The chain employs TRBV4-1 and TRBJ2-1; D is ambiguous. There are 15 residues in the CDR3. Germline CDR1 reads MGHRA; CDR2 reads YSYEKL. Trimming shortened V by 0 bases and J by 7 bases, and 13 bases separated the two germline ends. The CDR3 DNA is TGCGCCAGCAGCCAAGATAACCTACTGGAAAATGAGCAGTTCTTC. It translates to CASSQDNLLENEQFF.

This clone was detected a few times. No DNA is shown, since the ends of the CDR3 on it are uncertain; the CDR3 is the one TCRdb lists. The genes are TRBV12-2 and TRBJ2-1; TRBD2, as called in the table, went unchecked against the DNA. TRBV12-2 is termed a pseudogene. The CDR3 is 19 residues long, ends included. CDR3 amino acids: CASRLGGWASGTPYNEQFF.

The chain is built from TRBV5-4 and TRBJ1-6, with TRBD1 identical over 9 bases. Germline CDR1 reads SGHNT; CDR2 reads YYREEE (reference sequence). The J segment lost 7 bases and the V segment lost 2 bases, leaving 1 base of the junction unmatched. The CDR3 contains 14 residues. CDR3 region: CASSFDRGNSPLHF. The CDR3 DNA sequence: TGTGCCAGCAGCTTTGACAGGGGGAATTCACCCCTCCACTTT.

The rearrangement uses TRBV11-2 and TRBJ2-1, with 11 bases identical to TRBD2. The J segment lost 5 bases and the V segment lost 5 bases, leaving 5 bases of the junction unmatched. Germline-derived CDR1 and CDR2 are SGHAT and FQNNGV. This CDR3 has 15 residues. DNA of the CDR3: TGTGCCAGCAGCCAACTAGCGGGAGTGGACAATGAGCAGTTCTTC. Residues: CASSQLAGVDNEQFF.

The chain recombines TRBV7-2 with TRBJ2-3, with D perhaps being TRBD1 or TRBD2 (5 bases each). This CDR3 comprises 12 residues. Germline V lookup: CDR1 SGHTA, CDR2 FQGNSA. V was trimmed by 3 bases and J by 9 bases, leaving 10 bases between them. The CDR3 loop is CASSFEGRTQYF. The CDR3 nucleotides read TGTGCCAGCAGCTTTGAGGGGCGGACGCAGTATTTT.

The chain links TRBV5-1 to TRBJ2-3; D may be TRBD2 (6 bases). This CDR3 spans 19 amino acids. In germline, CDR1 is SGHRS, CDR2 YFSETQ. The V gene lost 0 bases and the J gene lost 0 bases, with 20 bases spanning the gap. CDR3: CASSLAISRGGTSTDTQYF. The CDR3 DNA sequence: TGCGCCAGCAGCTTGGCTATCTCAAGGGGCGGGACTAGCACAGATACGCAGTATTTT.

The V gene is TRBV5-6, the J gene TRBJ2-2; TRBD2 aligns across 9 bases. The germline CDR1 and CDR2 sequences are SGHDT and YYEEEE. The CDR3 totals 15 residues. V lost 3 bases, J lost 3 bases, and 3 bases stayed unmatched. CDR3: CASSWTSAHTGELFF. The CDR3 DNA reads as TGTGCCAGCAGCTGGACTAGCGCACACACCGGGGAGCTGTTTTTT.

The rearrangement joins TRBV10-3 to TRBJ2-7; 7 bases are shared with TRBD1. V was clipped by 0 bases and J by 3 bases; unmatched bases: 8. Germline-derived CDR1 and CDR2 are ENHRY and SYGVKD. The CDR3 extends over 16 amino acids. CDR3 DNA: TGTGCCATCAGTGAGTCTAACCGGGACAGATTCTACGAGCAGTACTTC. This gives the protein CAISESNRDRFYEQYF.

This sequence joins TRBV28 and TRBJ2-7; tentatively, D is TRBD1 or TRBD2 (5 bases each). The germline gives CDR1 MDHEN, CDR2 SYDVKM. V gave up 8 bases and J gave up 2 bases, with 16 bases separating them. The CDR3 is made up of 14 amino acids. In DNA, the CDR3 is TGTGCCAGCCTCTCCGAGAGGGGCGCCTACGAGCAGTACTTC. Its protein is CASLSERGAYEQYF.

The rearrangement uses TRBV12-2 and TRBJ2-7; TRBD2, the table's D call, was not compared with the DNA. TRBV12-2 is a known pseudogene. The CDR3 totals 14 residues. CDR3 protein: CASPETSGSYEQYF. In DNA form, the CDR3 reads TGTGCAAGTCCCGAGACTAGCGGGTCCTACGAGCAGTACTTC.

The chain uses TRBV7-9 and TRBJ2-3; either TRBD1 or TRBD2 may fit D (5 bases each). CDR1 and CDR2 from the germline V gene are SEHNR and FQNEAQ (reference sequence). Deletions cut 5 bases from V and 4 bases from J, with 10 bases between. The CDR3 contains 13 residues. The DNA of the CDR3 is TGTGCCAGCAGCCTACCGGGACCAGATACGCAGTATTTT. Translated: CASSLPGPDTQYF.